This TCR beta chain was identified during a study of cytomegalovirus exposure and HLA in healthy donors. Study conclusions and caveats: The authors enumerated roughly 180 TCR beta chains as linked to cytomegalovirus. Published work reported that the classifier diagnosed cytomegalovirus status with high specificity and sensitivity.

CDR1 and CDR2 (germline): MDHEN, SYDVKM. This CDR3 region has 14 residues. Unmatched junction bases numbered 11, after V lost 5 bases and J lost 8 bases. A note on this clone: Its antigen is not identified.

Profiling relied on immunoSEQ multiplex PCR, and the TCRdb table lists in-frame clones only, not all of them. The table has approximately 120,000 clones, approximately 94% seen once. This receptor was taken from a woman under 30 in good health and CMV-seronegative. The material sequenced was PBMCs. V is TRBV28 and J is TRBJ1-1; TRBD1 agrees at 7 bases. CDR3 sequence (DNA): TGTGCCAGCAGTACCGTAAACCAGGGGGTGGAAGCTTTCTTT. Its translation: CASSTVNQGVEAFF.